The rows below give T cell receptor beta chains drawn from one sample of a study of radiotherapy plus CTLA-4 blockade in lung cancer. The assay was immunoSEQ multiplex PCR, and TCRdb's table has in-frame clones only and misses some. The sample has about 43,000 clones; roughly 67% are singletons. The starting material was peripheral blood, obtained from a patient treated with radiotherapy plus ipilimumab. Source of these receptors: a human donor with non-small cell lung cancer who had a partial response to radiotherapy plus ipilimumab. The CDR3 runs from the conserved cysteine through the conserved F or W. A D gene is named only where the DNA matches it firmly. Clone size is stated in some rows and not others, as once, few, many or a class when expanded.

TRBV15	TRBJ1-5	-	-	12	CATSRLNQPQHF	TGTGCCACCAGCAGACTCAATCAGCCCCAGCATTTT
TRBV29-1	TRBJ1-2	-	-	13	CSVEEGLFYGYTF	TGCAGCGTTGAAGAGGGGCTCTTCTATGGCTACACCTTC
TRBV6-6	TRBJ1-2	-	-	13	CASSSQTNYGYTF	TGTGCCAGCAGCTCACAGACTAACTATGGCTACACCTTC
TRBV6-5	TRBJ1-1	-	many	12	CASRDRSTEAFF	TGTGCCAGCAGAGACAGGAGCACTGAAGCTTTCTTT
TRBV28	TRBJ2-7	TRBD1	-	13	CASTPTGTYEQYF	TGTGCCAGCACTCCGACAGGGACCTACGAGCAGTACTTC
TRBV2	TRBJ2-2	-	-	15	CASTTDWEDTGELFF	TGTGCCAGCACTACGGACTGGGAGGACACCGGGGAGCTGTTTTTT
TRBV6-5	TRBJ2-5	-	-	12	CASKYRGGEQYF	TGTGCCAGCAAATACAGGGGAGGAGAGCAGTACTTC
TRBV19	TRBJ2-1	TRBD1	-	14	CASSFGQGANEQFF	TGTGCCAGTAGTTTTGGACAGGGCGCCAATGAGCAGTTCTTC
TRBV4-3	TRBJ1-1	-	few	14	CASSQEGGRTEAFF	TGCGCCAGCAGCCAAGAAGGGGGACGGACTGAAGCTTTCTTT
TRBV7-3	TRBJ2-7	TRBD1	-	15	CASSPGQGALYEQYF	TGTGCCAGCAGCCCCGGACAGGGGGCGCTTTACGAGCAGTACTTC
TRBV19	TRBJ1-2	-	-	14	CASSIVGGDYGYTF	TGTGCCAGTAGTATAGTCGGCGGAGACTATGGCTACACCTTC
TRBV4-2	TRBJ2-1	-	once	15	CASSPSRGTNNEQFF	TGTGCCAGCAGCCCCTCAAGGGGGACGAACAATGAGCAGTTCTTC
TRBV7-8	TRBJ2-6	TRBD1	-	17	CASSSGQPLTGANVLTF	TGTGCCAGCAGCTCGGGACAGCCCCTCACTGGGGCCAACGTCCTGACTTTC
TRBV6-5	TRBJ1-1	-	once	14	CASSYSEGRTEAFF	TGTGCCAGCAGTTACTCTGAAGGGAGGACTGAAGCTTTCTTT
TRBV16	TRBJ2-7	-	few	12	CASSQWSYEQYF	TGTGCCAGCAGCCAATGGAGCTACGAGCAGTACTTC
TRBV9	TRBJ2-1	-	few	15	CASSVDWALSDDLFF	TGTGCCAGCAGCGTAGATTGGGCCTTATCCGACGATTTGTTCTTC
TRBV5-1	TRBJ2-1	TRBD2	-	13	CATSEREDGEQFF	TGCGCCACCTCGGAGCGGGAGGACGGAGAGCAGTTCTTC
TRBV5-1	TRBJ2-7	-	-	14	CASSPRGNFYEQYF	TGCGCCAGCAGCCCCCGGGGGAACTTCTACGAGCAGTACTTC
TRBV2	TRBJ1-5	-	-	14	CASSRERSNQPQHF	TGTGCCAGCAGCCGTGAGAGAAGCAATCAGCCCCAGCATTTT
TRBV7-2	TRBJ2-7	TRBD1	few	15	CASSLVRDRGGEQYF	TGTGCCAGCAGCTTAGTCCGAGACAGGGGAGGCGAGCAGTACTTC
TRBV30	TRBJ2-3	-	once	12	CAWSRAPDTQYF	TGTGCCTGGAGTCGAGCCCCAGATACGCAGTATTTT
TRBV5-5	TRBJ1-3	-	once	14	CASSLVISGNTIYF	TGTGCCAGCAGCTTGGTCATCTCTGGAAACACCATATATTTT
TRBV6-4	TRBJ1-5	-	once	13	CASSPSDHQPQHF	TGTGCCAGCAGCCCGAGCGACCATCAGCCCCAGCATTTT
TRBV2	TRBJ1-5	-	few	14	CASSVDRRNQPQHF	TGTGCCAGCAGCGTCGACAGACGCAATCAGCCCCAGCATTTT
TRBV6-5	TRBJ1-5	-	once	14	CASSLADGGQPQHF	TGTGCCAGCAGCCTAGCGGACGGGGGGCAGCCCCAGCATTTT
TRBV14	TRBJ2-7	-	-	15	CASSQPGTRSYEQYF	TGTGCCAGCAGCCAACCGGGGACACGCTCCTACGAGCAGTACTTC
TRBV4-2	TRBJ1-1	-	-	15	CASSPSLTGNTEAFF	TGTGCCAGCAGCCCCTCCCTGACAGGGAACACTGAAGCTTTCTTT
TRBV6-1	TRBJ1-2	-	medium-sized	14	CASSTLGRDYGYTF	TGTGCCAGCAGTACCCTTGGGAGGGACTATGGCTACACCTTC
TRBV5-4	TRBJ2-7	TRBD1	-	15	CASSLGQGGSYEQYF	TGTGCCAGCAGCCTCGGACAGGGGGGCTCCTACGAGCAGTACTTC
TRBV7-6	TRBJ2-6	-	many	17	CASSPVTGDSGANVLTF	TGTGCCAGCAGCCCCGTGACAGGCGACTCTGGGGCCAACGTCCTGACTTTC
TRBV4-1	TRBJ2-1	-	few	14	CASSNGQGGNEQFF	TGCGCCAGCAGCAATGGCCAGGGAGGCAATGAGCAGTTCTTC
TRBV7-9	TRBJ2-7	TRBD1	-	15	CASSDRDRSAYEQYF	TGTGCCAGCAGCGACCGGGACAGGTCAGCCTACGAGCAGTACTTC